This passage covers 26 T cell receptor beta chains from one sample sequenced in a study of blood T cell repertoires in COVID-19. Sequencing used immunoSEQ multiplex PCR; TCRdb keeps in-frame clones, though not all of them. The data show 250,000 to 300,000 clones, approximately 90% seen once. Source material: peripheral blood. Receptor source: a woman between 50 and 59 years old with COVID-19, enrolled during active disease.

The chain carries TRBV7-9 and TRBJ1-1; D call uncertain. The V gene's germline CDR1 is SEHNR and CDR2 FQNEAQ (reference sequence). Trimming shortened V by 7 bases and J by 1 base, and 13 bases separated the two germline ends. This CDR3 comprises 14 residues. The CDR3 protein is CASTLSRGNTEAFF. For the CDR3, the DNA is TGTGCCAGCACCCTCTCTCGGGGGAACACTGAAGCTTTCTTT. Looking up the rest from reference TRBV7-9 and TRBJ1-1 gives the full variable domain: DTGVSQNPRHKITKRGQNVTFRCDPISEHNRLYWYRQTLGQGPEFLTYFQNEAQLEKSRLLSDRFSAERPKGSFSTLEIQRTEQGDSAMYLCASTLSRGNTEAFFGQGTRLTVV.

This sequence joins TRBV11-3 and TRBJ1-1; 7 nucleotides agree with TRBD1. CDR1 SGHNT and CDR2 YENEEA come from the germline V gene. J gave up 4 bases and V 4 bases, and 3 bases lay outside the gene matches. The CDR3 runs to 13 residues. CDR3 bases: TGTGCCAGCAGCTCGACAGGGTTCACTGAAGCTTTCTTT. This codes for CASSSTGFTEAFF.

The rearrangement uses TRBV27 and TRBJ2-7; D possibly corresponds to TRBD2 (5 bases). Trimming left V 2 bases short and J 3 bases short, with 8 bases between. CDR3 size: 13 residues. Germline CDR1 is MNHEY and CDR2 is SMNVEV (reference sequence). CDR3 sequence: CASSLGRYYEQYF. The DNA of the CDR3 is TGTGCCAGCAGTTTAGGGAGATACTACGAGCAGTACTTC.

The chain links TRBV5-5 to TRBJ2-1, with 7 bases matching TRBD1. Germline CDR1 and CDR2: SGHKS and YYEKEE (reference sequence). This CDR3 spans 15 amino acids. The V and J ends lost 6 bases and 7 bases, in that order; junction bases with no gene match: 13. The CDR3, as DNA: TGTGCCAGCATCAGGGCGATAGACAGGGTGAATGAGCAGTTCTTC. It yields the protein CASIRAIDRVNEQFF.

The chain uses TRBV14 and TRBJ1-2; D is unclear. The CDR3 contains 16 residues. The germline V gene has CDR1 SGHDN and CDR2 FVKESK. The V end lost 4 bases, the J end lost 1 base, and 16 bases lay between the germline ends. The CDR3 DNA sequence: TGTGCCAGCAGCCCCCGACAAACCACTTTTAACTATGGCTACACCTTC. It is translated as CASSPRQTTFNYGYTF. The variable domain in full, completed from reference TRBV14 and TRBJ1-2, reads EAGVTQFPSHSVIEKGQTVTLRCDPISGHDNLYWYRRVMGKEIKFLLHFVKESKQDESGMPNNRFLAERTGGTYSTLKVQPAELEDSGVYFCASSPRQTTFNYGYTFGSGTRLTVV.

The chain uses TRBV10-1 and TRBJ2-3; 10 bases line up with TRBD1. Germline trimming cut 10 bases from V and 4 bases from J; bases unmatched to any gene: 11. The CDR3 runs 15 residues. Germline V CDR1 and CDR2: WNHNN, SYGVQD (reference sequence). CDR3 amino acids: CATEDRGAGADTQYF. CDR3 bases: TGCGCCACCGAGGACAGGGGGGCAGGCGCAGATACGCAGTATTTT.

On this clone: The same CDR3 also results from other DNA sequences found in this sample. This sequence joins TRBV5-1 and TRBJ1-4; the D gene is possibly TRBD1 (6 bases). V gave up 0 bases and J gave up 7 bases, with 10 bases separating them. Germline lookup yields CDR1 SGHRS and CDR2 YFSETQ. The CDR3 has 14 amino acids. DNA for the CDR3: TGCGCCAGCAGCTTGGGCCAGGGGCGTGAAAAACTGTTTTTT. Protein sequence: CASSLGQGREKLFF.

The chain carries TRBV19 and TRBJ2-3; 11 nucleotides agree with TRBD2. The germline V gene encodes CDR1 LNHDA and CDR2 SQIVND (reference sequence). The V gene end was trimmed by 5 bases and the J gene end by 2 bases; junction bases not matched to a gene: 6. CDR3 length: 16 residues. The chain's CDR3 is CASSLGLAEITDTQYF. DNA of the CDR3: TGTGCCAGTAGTTTGGGACTAGCGGAAATCACAGATACGCAGTATTTT.

The V and J genes are TRBV9 and TRBJ2-7; 11 nucleotides match TRBD2. The germline V gene encodes CDR1 SGDLS and CDR2 YYNGEE. Trimming cost V 0 bases and J 3 bases; bases outside gene matches: 8. The CDR3 is 17 residues long. Here the CDR3 reads CASSVGLGLAGIYEQYF. For the CDR3, the DNA is TGTGCCAGCAGCGTAGGCCTTGGACTAGCGGGTATCTACGAGCAGTACTTC.

The chain combines TRBV6-5 with TRBJ2-4; no firm D call. The CDR3 spans 14 residues. Trimming pared 6 bases from V and 0 bases from J, leaving 9 bases between. The V gene's germline CDR1 is MNHEY and CDR2 SVGAGI. Here the CDR3 reads CASSSVLAKNIQYF. CDR3 bases: TGTGCCAGCAGCTCAGTTCTAGCCAAAAACATTCAGTACTTC.

This chain connects TRBV7-9 to TRBJ2-1, with TRBD1 as a possible D gene (6 bases). Germline-derived CDR1 and CDR2 are SEHNR and FQNEAQ (reference sequence). V lost 5 bases and J lost 3, with 14 bases in between. CDR3 length equals 15 residues. The CDR3 nucleotides are TGTGCCAGCAGCGTAGATTTGGACAGCTACAATGAGCAGTTCTTC. It specifies CASSVDLDSYNEQFF.

V gene TRBV6-1 combines with J gene TRBJ1-4, with D tentatively TRBD1 (5 bases). This CDR3 spans 14 amino acids. Germline V gene data show CDR1 as MNHNS and CDR2 as SASEGT. The V end lost 6 bases, the J end lost 3 bases, and 11 bases lay between the germline ends. CDR3 nucleotides: TGTGCCAGCAGCCACAGGAGCTCTAATGAAAAACTGTTTTTT. It yields the protein CASSHRSSNEKLFF.

J is TRBJ2-5 and V is TRBV7-2, with TRBD1 matching over 7 bases. The CDR3 is 18 amino acids. The germline gives CDR1 SGHTA, CDR2 FQGNSA. J was trimmed by 3 bases and V by 5 bases; bases with no gene match: 18. The CDR3 nucleotides read TGTGCCAGCAGCCCCGACCCTATACAGGGGCTTAGGGAAGAGACCCAGTACTTC. It encodes CASSPDPIQGLREETQYF.

V is TRBV10-3 and J is TRBJ2-3; possible D gene TRBD2, 5 bases. CDR3 size: 13 residues. V was shortened by 10 bases and J by 2 bases, with 13 bases between the two germline ends. Germline V CDR1 and CDR2: ENHRY, SYGVKD. DNA of the CDR3: TGTGCCACCGACGGGGTAAACACAGATACGCAGTATTTT. It is translated as CATDGVNTDTQYF.

V gene TRBV10-3 combines with J gene TRBJ2-4; 8 positions match TRBD1. The germline V gene has CDR1 ENHRY and CDR2 SYGVKD. The V gene end was trimmed by 3 bases and the J gene end by 0 bases; junction bases not matched to a gene: 4. The CDR3 loop spans 16 amino acids. The CDR3 loop is CAISEGQGLAKNIQYF. The CDR3 region has the DNA TGTGCCATCAGTGAAGGACAGGGTCTAGCCAAAAACATTCAGTACTTC.

The chain employs TRBV5-1 and TRBJ2-2, with 7 bases identical to TRBD1. CDR1 and CDR2 from the germline V gene are SGHRS and YFSETQ. After removal of 4 bases from V and 1 base from J, the junction contained 7 bases not matched to a gene. The CDR3 has 16 residues. The DNA for the CDR3 is TGCGCCAGCAGCCTCCAGACAGGGAAGAACACCGGGGAGCTGTTTTTT. Its translation: CASSLQTGKNTGELFF.

The CDR3 region has the DNA TGTGCCAGTAGGACCGACAGGGGATCACCCCTCCACTTT. This codes for CASRTDRGSPLHF. The J gene is TRBJ1-6, the V gene TRBV19; 8 bases fit TRBD1. Germline V gene sequence: CDR1 LNHDA, CDR2 SQIVND (reference sequence). This CDR3 contains 13 residues. V trimming: 6 bases; J trimming: 10 bases; junction bases outside the gene matches: 5.

This sequence joins TRBV6-6 and TRBJ2-4; no firm D call. CDR3 length: 14 residues. Germline CDR1 and CDR2: MNHNY and SVGAGI (reference sequence). Trimming took off 10 bases at V and 0 bases at J, with 13 bases between the two ends. The CDR3 reads CATSEILAKNIQYF. In DNA, the CDR3 is TGTGCCACCTCGGAGATTTTAGCCAAAAACATTCAGTACTTC.

In the case of this clone: One end of the junction is discordant with germline, which a read error may explain. This chain connects TRBV6-2 or TRBV6-3 to TRBJ1-1; D gene uncertain. CDR1 MNHEY and CDR2 SVGEGT come from the germline V gene. The CDR3 length is 11 residues. This CDR3 is CASSYPGILGF. CDR3 bases: TGTGCCAGCAGTTACCCGGGGATATTGGGGTTT.

The V and J genes are TRBV3-1 (or the pseudogene TRBV3-2) and TRBJ2-7; a possible D gene is TRBD2 (6 bases). This CDR3 is 14 amino acids long. The V end lost 4 bases, the J end lost 2 bases, and 12 bases lay between the germline ends. The germline gives CDR1 LGHDT, CDR2 YNNKEL (reference sequence). The CDR3: CASSRLGGAYEQYF. The CDR3 nucleotides are TGTGCCAGCAGCCGCCTCGGCGGGGCCTACGAGCAGTACTTC.

The chain uses TRBV5-4 and TRBJ2-7, with D hard to call. This CDR3 region has 13 residues. The ends were cut back, 0 bases at V and 4 bases at J, with 8 bases in the middle. Germline V gives CDR1 SGHNT, CDR2 YYREEE (reference sequence). CDR3 coding DNA: TGTGCCAGCAGCTTGGATCTACGATACGAGCAGTACTTC. This translates into CASSLDLRYEQYF.

The DNA of the CDR3 is TGTGCCAGCAGCCTCGGACAGGGGGGAATGTTCTTC. This codes for CASSLGQGGMFF. The chain has TRBV6-2 or TRBV6-3 and TRBJ2-1, with 10 bases fitting TRBD1. Trimming took 6 bases from V and 15 from J; bases not matched to a gene: 8. The CDR3 sequence is 12 residues long. Germline V lookup: CDR1 MNHEY, CDR2 SVGEGT.

V is TRBV5-4 and J is TRBJ2-1; 7 bases match TRBD1. V lost 4 bases, J lost 6 bases, and 16 bases stayed unmatched. CDR3 length: 17 amino acids. Germline CDR1 SGHNT, CDR2 YYREEE (reference sequence). CDR3 region: CASSQDRVRQAGNEQFF. The CDR3 DNA sequence: TGTGCCAGCAGCCAAGACAGGGTTCGCCAGGCAGGCAATGAGCAGTTCTTC.

This clone was seen only once. This rearrangement joins TRBV21-1 to TRBJ2-1; the table's TRBD2 call for D was not verified on the DNA. TRBV21-1 represents a pseudogene. The CDR3 is made up of 14 amino acids. The CDR3 protein is CASRGLAGVGEQFF. As DNA, the CDR3 is TGTGCCAGCAGGGGACTAGCGGGAGTGGGTGAGCAGTTCTTC.

The V call is TRBV7-9, the J call TRBJ1-1; D is ambiguous. V gave up 5 bases and J gave up 4 bases, with 5 bases separating them. The CDR3 totals 11 residues. Per germline, CDR1 SEHNR and CDR2 FQNEAQ (reference sequence). This CDR3 is CASSPGTEAFF. The CDR3 region has the DNA TGTGCCAGCAGCCCCGGCACTGAAGCTTTCTTT.

The gene calls are TRBV7-2 and TRBJ1-2; D might be TRBD1 (5 bases). This CDR3 is 16 amino acids long. V lost 1 base, J lost 5 bases, and 17 bases lay in between. Germline lookup yields CDR1 SGHTA and CDR2 FQGNSA. The CDR3 DNA sequence: TGTGCCAGCAGCTTAGGTACAGGCCTGAGGTTGTATGGCTACACCTTC. Amino acids: CASSLGTGLRLYGYTF.